The rows below give T cell receptor beta chains drawn from one sample of a study of identical twins. MiXCR, applied by TCRdb to the 5' RACE reads, yields one record per CDR3 protein. Among nearly 650,000 distinct CDR3 sequences, 7% to 7.5% were seen once, and the ten largest hold 1.6%. The data were also submitted as part of a second study, on yellow fever vaccine responses in identical twins.

The specimen was PBMCs. The receptors were sampled from a woman aged 18 to 35 in good health. CDR3s include the opening cysteine and the closing phenylalanine or tryptophan. Each record gives: clone size, V gene, D gene, J gene, CDR3 protein, CDR3 DNA. D genes are given only for firm matches. Clone size is stated in some rows and not others, as once, few, many or a class when expanded.

>.|TRBV5-6|.|TRBJ2-4
CASSLAGVGGGDIQYF
TGTGCCAGCAGCTTGGCAGGGGTAGGAGGCGGGGACATTCAGTACTTC
>.|TRBV28|TRBD1|TRBJ1-6
CASSQRASQGALNSPLHF
TGTGCCAGCAGTCAACGGGCTTCACAGGGGGCGCTGAATTCACCCCTCCACTTT
>.|TRBV28|TRBD2|TRBJ2-2
CASRTHGLATTGELFF
TGTGCCAGCAGGACTCACGGACTAGCGACCACCGGGGAGCTGTTTTTT
>many|TRBV5-1|.|TRBJ2-1
CASEAGGSYNEQFF
TGCGCCAGCGAGGCCGGAGGGTCCTACAATGAGCAGTTCTTC
>.|TRBV5-6|.|TRBJ2-1
CASSFLEGTYNEQFF
TGTGCCAGCAGCTTCTTGGAGGGGACATACAATGAGCAGTTCTTC
>.|TRBV7-2|TRBD2|TRBJ2-7
CASSLTSGPSYEQYF
TGTGCCAGCAGCTTAACTAGCGGACCCTCCTACGAGCAGTACTTC
>.|TRBV24-1|TRBD2|TRBJ2-3
CATSDAGGGDPTDTQYF
TGTGCCACCAGTGACGCCGGGGGGGGGGATCCAACAGATACGCAGTATTTT
>many|TRBV19|.|TRBJ2-1
CASSQRLAGEGSEQFF
TGTGCCAGTAGTCAACGATTAGCAGGGGAAGGCAGTGAGCAGTTCTTC
>.|TRBV7-7|.|TRBJ2-1
CASSLVAASYNEQFF
TGTGCCAGCAGCTTAGTAGCAGCCTCCTACAATGAGCAGTTCTTC
>few|TRBV20-1|TRBD1|TRBJ2-7
CSAKLPGQGTYEQYF
TGCAGTGCAAAATTGCCGGGACAGGGGACCTACGAGCAGTACTTC
>.|TRBV20-1|.|TRBJ2-7
CSAATRPEGEQYF
TGCAGTGCGGCGACAAGGCCTGAGGGAGAGCAGTACTTC